Each of the 23 T cell receptor beta chains below was sequenced from the same sample in a study of blood T cell repertoires in COVID-19. The data were produced by immunoSEQ multiplex PCR, yet TCRdb's version contains in-frame clones alone and is incomplete. Of around 290,000 clones listed, over 75% are singletons. The sequenced sample consisted of PBMCs or T cells enriched from blood (not recorded which). These receptors were collected from a woman aged 30 to 39 who had recovered from COVID-19.

This chain connects TRBV3-1 (or the pseudogene TRBV3-2) to TRBJ2-3; TRBD2 aligns across 13 bases. The V gene end was trimmed by 2 bases and the J gene end by 2 bases; junction bases not matched to a gene: 16. The germline V gene has CDR1 LGHDT and CDR2 YNNKEL (reference sequence). This CDR3 has 21 residues. The CDR3 protein is CASSQRVQGSGTSGTTDTQYF. The CDR3, as DNA: TGTGCCAGCAGCCAAAGGGTTCAGGGGTCTGGGACTAGCGGGACCACAGATACGCAGTATTTT.

The chain couples TRBV4-3 to TRBJ2-1; no clear D. Germline-derived CDR1 and CDR2 are LGHNA and YSLEER. V dropped 1 base and J dropped 7 bases, with 11 bases sitting between them. CDR3 size: 14 residues. The CDR3 spells CASSQGPSRNEQFF. CDR3 in DNA: TGCGCCAGCAGCCAAGGGCCCTCGAGGAATGAGCAGTTCTTC.

The table lists this clone with many counts. The chain links TRBV3-1 (or the pseudogene TRBV3-2) to TRBJ1-3; D unclear. V was shortened by 1 base and J by 9 bases, with 16 bases between the two germline ends. CDR3 length: 15 amino acids. Germline CDR1 and CDR2: LGHDT and YNNKEL (reference sequence). The CDR3 DNA is TGTGCCAGCAGCCAAGGGCAGACACCACAAGGCACCATATATTTT. Its protein is CASSQGQTPQGTIYF.

The chain links TRBV6-4 to TRBJ2-3; 9 bases are a match to TRBD2. There are 14 residues in the CDR3. Germline CDR1 is MRHNA and CDR2 is SNTAGT. Trimming took 4 bases from V and 3 from J; bases not matched to a gene: 2. The CDR3 protein is CASSVTSGTDTQYF. Written as DNA, the CDR3 is TGTGCCAGCAGTGTTACTAGCGGGACAGATACGCAGTATTTT.

This clone was detected a few times. The chain employs TRBV27 and TRBJ2-3; 8 positions match TRBD2. V gave up 5 bases and J gave up 2 bases; unmatched junction bases: 12. The length of the CDR3 is 17 residues. CDR1 is MNHEY and CDR2 is SMNVEV in the germline V gene (reference sequence). CDR3 region: CASSPFGASGFTDTQYF. CDR3 nucleotide sequence: TGTGCCAGCAGTCCCTTCGGGGCTAGCGGGTTCACAGATACGCAGTATTTT.

This chain joins TRBV2 and TRBJ1-2; the match to TRBD1 covers 9 bases. CDR3 length: 16 amino acids. Trimming removed 3 bases from V and 0 bases from J; junction bases left unmatched: 5. Germline V CDR1 and CDR2: SNHLY, FYNNEI. The CDR3 spells CASSDPGQGANYGYTF. Written as DNA, the CDR3 is TGTGCCAGCAGTGACCCGGGACAGGGAGCTAACTATGGCTACACCTTC. Combining the CDR3 with reference TRBV2 and TRBJ1-2 gives the whole variable domain EPEVTQTPSHQVTQMGQEVILRCVPISNHLYFYWYRQILGQKVEFLVSFYNNEISEKSEIFDDQFSVERPDGSNFTLKIRSTKLEDSAMYFCASSDPGQGANYGYTFGSGTRLTVV.

The V and J genes are TRBV6-6 and TRBJ1-5; 8 positions agree with TRBD1. V was clipped by 0 bases and J by 5 bases; unmatched bases: 3. This CDR3 spans 15 amino acids. CDR1 MNHNY and CDR2 SVGAGI come from the germline V gene (reference sequence). The chain's CDR3 is CASSYSRTGYQPQHF. The CDR3 DNA sequence: TGTGCCAGCAGTTACTCTAGGACAGGGTATCAGCCCCAGCATTTT.

The rearrangement links TRBV29-1 to TRBJ1-2, with D possibly matching TRBD1 (6 bases). The CDR3 covers 13 residues. V lost 4 bases, J lost 0 bases, and 9 bases lay in between. CDR1 is SQVTM, CDR2 ANQGSEA, per germline. The CDR3 loop reads CSVGTASNYGYTF. CDR3 DNA: TGCAGCGTTGGGACAGCCTCTAACTATGGCTACACCTTC. The complete variable domain, with remaining parts taken from reference TRBV29-1 and TRBJ1-2, reads SAVISQKPSRDICQRGTSLTIQCQVDSQVTMMFWYRQQPGQSLTLIATANQGSEATYESGFVIDKFPISRPNLTFSTLTVSNMSPEDSSIYLCSVGTASNYGYTFGSGTRLTVV.

The chain has TRBV7-3 and TRBJ2-3; no clear D gene. Between the trimmed V and J ends, which lost 5 bases and 1 base, there was a span of 13 bases. Looked up from germline, CDR1 is SGHTA and CDR2 is FQGTGA. CDR3 length equals 15 residues. CDR3 nucleotides: TGTGCCAGCAGCCCATCGGCTGGAGGCACAGATACGCAGTATTTT. The encoded protein is CASSPSAGGTDTQYF.

CDR3 loop: CASHRLAANNEQFF. The DNA for the CDR3 is TGTGCCAGCCACCGACTAGCAGCCAATAATGAGCAGTTCTTC. The V gene is TRBV6-5, the J gene TRBJ2-1, with 7 bases fitting TRBD2. Trimming cost V 8 bases and J 7 bases; bases outside gene matches: 11. The CDR3 covers 14 residues. Looked up from germline, CDR1 is MNHEY and CDR2 is SVGAGI.

This chain links TRBV4-1 with TRBJ1-2; 7 positions agree with TRBD1. The CDR3 runs 15 residues. Trimming took 6 bases from V and 0 from J; bases not matched to a gene: 7. CDR1 and CDR2 from the germline V gene are MGHRA and YSYEKL. The CDR3 DNA sequence: TGCGCCAGCAGTCTTACAGGGGAAGCTAACTATGGCTACACCTTC. Protein: CASSLTGEANYGYTF.

The chain employs TRBV4-1 and TRBJ1-2; 8 bases are a match to TRBD1. Trimming removed 1 base from V and 6 bases from J; junction bases left unmatched: 13. Germline V lookup: CDR1 MGHRA, CDR2 YSYEKL. This CDR3 spans 17 amino acids. The DNA for the CDR3 is TGCGCCAGCAGCCAAGCACGCTCAGGGGGCGCAAGGGATGGCTACACCTTC. It translates to CASSQARSGGARDGYTF.

The rearrangement joins TRBV5-4 to TRBJ2-3, with D unresolved. The CDR3 has 12 amino acids. The V and J ends lost 5 bases and 4 bases respectively, with 8 bases between them. The germline V gene encodes CDR1 SGHNT and CDR2 YYREEE (reference sequence). Written as DNA, the CDR3 is TGTGCCAGCAGAGAGGATCCAGATACGCAGTATTTT. Encoded protein: CASREDPDTQYF. Combining the CDR3 with reference TRBV5-4 and TRBJ2-3 gives the whole variable domain ETGVTQSPTHLIKTRGQQVTLRCSSQSGHNTVSWYQQALGQGPQFIFQYYREEENGRGNFPPRFSGLQFPNYSSELNVNALELDDSALYLCASREDPDTQYFGPGTRLTVL.

The chain carries TRBV7-8 and TRBJ2-7, with 7 bases fitting TRBD2. The J segment lost 4 bases and the V segment lost 0 bases, leaving 12 bases of the junction unmatched. The length of the CDR3 is 17 residues. The V gene's germline CDR1 is SGHVS and CDR2 FQNEAQ. In DNA form, the CDR3 reads TGTGCCAGCAGCTTAGCCCCGCCGGGGGGTGGTCGTTACGAGCAGTACTTC. It codes for CASSLAPPGGGRYEQYF. Based on the CDR3 plus reference TRBV7-8 and TRBJ2-7, the full variable domain is GAGVSQSPRYKVAKRGQDVALRCDPISGHVSLFWYQQALGQGPEFLTYFQNEAQLDKSGLPSDRFFAERPEGSVSTLKIQRTQQEDSAVYLCASSLAPPGGGRYEQYFGPGTRLTVT.

This clone was counted between two and nine times. The chain combines TRBV5-1 with TRBJ1-2, with 7 bases lining up with TRBD1. The CDR3 runs 14 residues. J gave up 6 bases and V 0 bases, and 5 bases lay outside the gene matches. Per germline, CDR1 SGHRS and CDR2 YFSETQ. The CDR3: CASSLAEGADGYTF. The CDR3 region has the DNA TGCGCCAGCAGCTTGGCAGAGGGGGCGGATGGCTACACCTTC.

As DNA, the CDR3 is TGTGCCAGTAGTAGATTACAGGGGGCTCTGTTTTCAAGCACTGAAGCTTTCTTT. Amino acids: CASSRLQGALFSSTEAFF. This chain links TRBV19 with TRBJ1-1; 9 nucleotides agree with TRBD1. The CDR3 is made up of 18 amino acids. CDR1 and CDR2 from the germline V gene are LNHDA and SQIVND (reference sequence). After removal of 4 bases from V and 4 bases from J, the junction contained 16 bases not matched to a gene.

V gene TRBV20-1 combines with J gene TRBJ1-2; perhaps TRBD1 as D (5 bases). From germline, CDR1 is DFQATT and CDR2 SNEGSKA (reference sequence). V lost 5 bases and J lost 8, with 12 bases in between. The CDR3 length is 11 residues. The CDR3 sequence is CSAPSAGGYTF. The CDR3 nucleotides are TGCAGTGCTCCAAGTGCAGGGGGCTACACCTTC.

V usage is TRBV6-6 and J usage is TRBJ1-1; no clear D. Trimming removed 0 bases from V and 7 bases from J, with 9 bases in between. Germline V gene lookup returns CDR1 MNHNY and CDR2 SVGAGI (reference sequence). The CDR3 runs to 13 residues. DNA for the CDR3: TGTGCCAGCAGTTACTCGACTGAAGATGAAGCTTTCTTT. It specifies CASSYSTEDEAFF.

This clone was seen more than once but under ten times. V is TRBV30 and J is TRBJ1-3; D is undetermined. V lost 0 bases and J 0 bases, leaving 3 bases between the germline ends. The CDR3 has 13 residues. In germline, CDR1 is GTSNPN, CDR2 SVGIG (reference sequence). The CDR3 DNA reads as TGTGCCTGGAGTGTCAACTCTGGAAACACCATATATTTT. The encoded protein is CAWSVNSGNTIYF. Full variable domain (missing parts from reference TRBV30 and TRBJ1-3): SQTIHQWPATLVQPVGSPLSLECTVEGTSNPNLYWYRQAAGRGLQLLFYSVGIGQISSEVPQNLSASRPQDRQFILSSKKLLLSDSGFYLCAWSVNSGNTIYFGEGSWLTVV.

CDR3 region: CASSLREVSGEAAFF. In nucleotides, the CDR3 is TGTGCCAGCAGCCTAAGGGAGGTATCCGGGGAGGCGGCTTTCTTT. This chain connects TRBV7-3 to TRBJ1-1; D is undetermined. This CDR3 is built from 15 residues. V lost 5 bases to trimming and J lost 11 bases, with 24 bases between them. The V gene's germline CDR1 is SGHTA and CDR2 FQGTGA.

DNA for the CDR3: TGTGCCACCAGTGATTTCCCCGGGACAGGGACTGGCTACACCTTC. Its translation is CATSDFPGTGTGYTF. The chain couples TRBV24-1 to TRBJ1-2; the match to TRBD1 covers 9 bases. CDR3 size: 15 residues. Germline-derived CDR1 and CDR2 are KGHDR and SFDVKD. With V trimmed by 1 base and J by 7 bases, 6 bases remained unmatched.

The V gene is TRBV3-1 (or the pseudogene TRBV3-2), the J gene TRBJ1-1; D is unclear. CDR1 LGHDT and CDR2 YNNKEL come from the germline V gene (reference sequence). V lost 7 bases and J 2 bases, leaving 17 bases between the germline ends. CDR3 length equals 15 residues. CDR3 DNA: TGTGCCAGCAACCCAGGCGGGCGCCTCAACACTGAAGCTTTCTTT. Protein product: CASNPGGRLNTEAFF.

CDR3 sequence (DNA): TGTGCCAGCAGCTTAGCGTGGGGAGTCACTGAAGCTTTCTTT. This sequence encodes CASSLAWGVTEAFF. The V and J genes are TRBV7-6 and TRBJ1-1; D remains ambiguous. Germline V gives CDR1 SGHVS, CDR2 FNYEAQ. Between the trimmed V and J ends, which lost 0 bases and 4 bases, there was a span of 9 bases. This CDR3 has 14 amino acids. Supplemented by reference TRBV7-6 and TRBJ1-1, the full variable domain reads GAGVSQSPRYKVTKRGQDVALRCDPISGHVSLYWYRQALGQGPEFLTYFNYEAQQDKSGLPNDRFSAERPEGSISTLTIQRTEQRDSAMYRCASSLAWGVTEAFFGQGTRLTVV.